Following are 17 T cell receptor beta chains from one sample sequenced in a study of T cell responses to AZD1222 COVID-19 vaccine. The method was immunoSEQ multiplex PCR; TCRdb's version includes in-frame clones alone and lacks a portion of them. The table has approximately 170,000 clones, approximately 92% seen once; the top ten hold roughly 1.6%. Here the sequenced sample was peripheral blood, taken on day 0 of AZD1222 vaccination. The receptor set was obtained from an adult in good health.

This sequence joins TRBV19 and TRBJ1-5; unclear D gene. The CDR3 length is 17 residues. Deletions cut 4 bases from V and 0 bases from J, with 16 bases between. The germline V gene has CDR1 LNHDA and CDR2 SQIVND (reference sequence). The CDR3 nucleotides are TGTGCCAGTAGTACTCGTGGGCGGGCCAGTAGCAATCAGCCCCAGCATTTT. This translates into CASSTRGRASSNQPQHF.

The rearrangement joins TRBV6-4 to TRBJ2-1, with D possibly matching TRBD1 (5 bases). V dropped 8 bases and J dropped 6 bases, with 11 bases sitting between them. The CDR3 is 12 residues long. Germline lookup yields CDR1 MRHNA and CDR2 SNTAGT. The CDR3 DNA sequence: TGTGCCAGCCCCGAAAGGGGCAATGAGCAGTTCTTC. Amino acids: CASPERGNEQFF.

The chain links TRBV30 to TRBJ2-2; D remains ambiguous. The CDR3 totals 15 residues. V was shortened by 0 bases and J by 3 bases, with 11 bases between the two germline ends. In germline, CDR1 is GTSNPN, CDR2 SVGIG (reference sequence). CDR3 in amino acids: CAWSVQQTYTGELFF. The CDR3 region has the DNA TGTGCCTGGAGTGTACAACAGACGTACACCGGGGAGCTGTTTTTT.

This chain links TRBV9 with TRBJ2-1; 10 bases map to TRBD2. Germline loops: CDR1 SGDLS, CDR2 YYNGEE. There are 17 residues in the CDR3. The trim removed 0 bases at V and 8 bases at J, leaving 11 bases unmatched. The DNA for the CDR3 is TGTGCCAGCAGCGTAGGATCTAGCGGGAGTAGTTCCCATGAGCAGTTCTTC. It yields the protein CASSVGSSGSSSHEQFF.

V is TRBV7-2 and J is TRBJ2-1; 8 bases match TRBD1. V shed 2 bases, J shed 4 bases, and the junction held 13 bases outside the gene matches. The CDR3 covers 18 residues. CDR1 and CDR2 from the germline V gene are SGHTA and FQGNSA. CDR3 residues: CASSLQNPTGVGYNEQFF. CDR3 in DNA: TGTGCCAGCAGCTTACAAAATCCGACAGGGGTGGGATACAATGAGCAGTTCTTC.

As DNA, the CDR3 is TGTGCCAGCAGCCACCAACTAGCGGGAGGCTACAATGAGCAGTTCTTC. It is translated as CASSHQLAGGYNEQFF. The rearrangement joins TRBV7-6 to TRBJ2-1; TRBD2 agrees at 12 bases. The germline V gene encodes CDR1 SGHVS and CDR2 FNYEAQ. CDR3 size: 16 residues. With V trimmed by 5 bases and J by 3 bases, 5 bases remained unmatched.

V is TRBV19 and J is TRBJ1-6, with D unresolved. The CDR3 is 14 amino acids. Germline CDR1 reads LNHDA; CDR2 reads SQIVND (reference sequence). Trimming shortened V by 3 bases and J by 9 bases, and 12 bases separated the two germline ends. CDR3: CASSIRGKGSPLHF. Written as DNA, the CDR3 is TGTGCCAGTAGTATCAGAGGGAAGGGTTCACCCCTCCACTTT. Together with reference TRBV19 and TRBJ1-6, the CDR3 gives the full variable domain: DGGITQSPKYLFRKEGQNVTLSCEQNLNHDAMYWYRQDPGQGLRLIYYSQIVNDFQKGDIAEGYSVSREKKESFPLTVTSAQKNPTAFYLCASSIRGKGSPLHFGNGTRLTVT.

The J gene is TRBJ2-3, the V gene TRBV4-2; 9 positions agree with TRBD2. Germline loops: CDR1 LGHNA, CDR2 YNFKEQ. This CDR3 has 15 amino acids. V shed 3 bases, J shed 2 bases, and the junction held 3 bases outside the gene matches. DNA for the CDR3: TGTGCCAGCAGCCAGACTAGCGGCTACACAGATACGCAGTATTTT. Encoded protein: CASSQTSGYTDTQYF.

The V call is TRBV7-9, the J call TRBJ2-3, with D possibly matching TRBD2 (5 bases). Trimming shortened V by 4 bases and J by 5 bases, and 16 bases separated the two germline ends. The CDR3 has 15 amino acids. CDR1 SEHNR and CDR2 FQNEAQ come from the germline V gene (reference sequence). This CDR3 is CASSSWAEGIDTQYF. DNA for the CDR3: TGTGCCAGCAGCTCTTGGGCCGAGGGAATAGATACGCAGTATTTT.

The rearrangement uses TRBV9 and TRBJ2-5; 7 bases map to TRBD1. CDR1 and CDR2 (germline): SGDLS, YYNGEE. The V gene end was trimmed by 0 bases and the J gene end by 1 base; junction bases not matched to a gene: 6. This CDR3 region has 16 residues. CDR3 residues: CASSVGSAGGQETQYF. The CDR3, as DNA: TGTGCCAGCAGCGTAGGTTCGGCAGGGGGCCAAGAGACCCAGTACTTC.

This clone was picked up one time. The rearrangement uses TRBV2 and TRBJ1-1; maybe TRBD1 (5 bases). The CDR3 extends over 11 amino acids. Trimming cost V 5 bases and J 7 bases, with 8 bases left between them. Germline V gene sequence: CDR1 SNHLY, CDR2 FYNNEI. Here the CDR3 DNA reads TGTGCCAGCAGTTTAACAGGTGAAGCTTTCTTT. It encodes CASSLTGEAFF.

The rearrangement links TRBV27 to TRBJ2-3, with a weak D call TRBD2 (5 bases). The CDR3 totals 16 residues. CDR1 and CDR2 (germline): MNHEY, SMNVEV (reference sequence). V was shortened by 5 bases and J by 2 bases, with 17 bases between the two germline ends. The CDR3 spells CASSPRPEDYTDTQYF. In nucleotides, the CDR3 is TGTGCCAGCAGTCCCCGACCGGAAGACTACACAGATACGCAGTATTTT.

The J gene is TRBJ2-7, the V gene TRBV5-1, with TRBD1 matching 10 bases. The germline V gene has CDR1 SGHRS and CDR2 YFSETQ. The V segment lost 4 bases and the J segment 2 bases; nucleotides outside the gene matches: 9. This CDR3 spans 16 amino acids. The CDR3 spells CASSQVRDRGAYEQYF. Here the CDR3 DNA reads TGCGCCAGCAGCCAGGTCCGGGACAGGGGCGCCTACGAGCAGTACTTC.

The V and J genes are TRBV6-5 and TRBJ2-7; D is possibly TRBD2 (6 bases). The CDR3 runs 15 residues. V was pared by 2 bases and J by 0 bases, with 11 bases between. CDR1 and CDR2 from the germline V gene are MNHEY and SVGAGI. The CDR3 spells CASSYGGLSSYEQYF. CDR3 coding DNA: TGTGCCAGCAGTTACGGCGGACTAAGCTCCTACGAGCAGTACTTC.

Details on this clone: The junction shows a germline mismatch at one end, possibly a read error. The chain carries TRBV7-7 and TRBJ2-7; 9 bases are a match to TRBD2. The V gene's germline CDR1 is SSHAT and CDR2 FNYEAQ (reference sequence). The CDR3 totals 15 residues. Here the CDR3 DNA reads TGTGCTAGCAGCTTAGATCGCAGCGGGAGGTACGAGCAGTACTTC. This codes for CASSLDRSGRYEQYF.

The chain employs TRBV13 and TRBJ1-2; 8 bases are a match to TRBD1. J lost 6 bases, V lost 9 bases, and 6 bases had no gene match. The CDR3 is made up of 12 amino acids. The V gene's germline CDR1 is PRHDT and CDR2 FYEKMQ (reference sequence). CDR3 DNA sequence: TGTGCCAGTGGACAGGGAAGCGATGGCTACACCTTC. Its protein product is CASGQGSDGYTF.

The chain combines TRBV3-1 (or the pseudogene TRBV3-2) with TRBJ2-1, with 10 bases lining up with TRBD2. V shed 4 bases and J 5 bases; nucleotides not matched to a gene: 14. Per germline, CDR1 LGHDT and CDR2 YNNKEL (reference sequence). The CDR3 runs 18 residues. CDR3 bases: TGTGCCAGCAGCCGTGGTCTTCCTCGACTAGCGGGTCACAATGAGCAGTTCTTC. Its protein is CASSRGLPRLAGHNEQFF.